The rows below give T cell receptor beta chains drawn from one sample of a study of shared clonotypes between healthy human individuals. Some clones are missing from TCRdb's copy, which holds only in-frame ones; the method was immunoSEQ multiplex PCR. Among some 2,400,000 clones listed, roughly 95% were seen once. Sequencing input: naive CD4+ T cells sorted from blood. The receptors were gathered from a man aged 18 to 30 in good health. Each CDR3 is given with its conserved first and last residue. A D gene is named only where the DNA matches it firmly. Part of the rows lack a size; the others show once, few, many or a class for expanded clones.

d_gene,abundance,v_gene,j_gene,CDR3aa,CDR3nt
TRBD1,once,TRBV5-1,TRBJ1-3,CASSTSRTGTPGNTIYF,TGCGCCAGCAGCACCTCGAGGACAGGGACGCCGGGAAACACCATATATTTT
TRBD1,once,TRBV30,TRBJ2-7,CAWSGQGASEQYF,TGTGCCTGGTCCGGACAGGGGGCTAGCGAGCAGTACTTC
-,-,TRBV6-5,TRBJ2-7,CASSYSWDNNYEQYF,TGTGCCAGCAGTTACTCGTGGGATAATAATTACGAGCAGTACTTC
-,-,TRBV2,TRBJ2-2,CASRLLTGELFF,TGTGCCAGCAGGTTGCTGACCGGGGAGCTGTTTTTT
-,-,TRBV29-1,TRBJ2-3,CSAGTPDTQYF,TGCAGCGCGGGGACCCCAGATACGCAGTATTTT
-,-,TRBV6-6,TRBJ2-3,CASSYTDRGRADTQYF,TGTGCCAGCAGTTACACCGACCGGGGGAGAGCAGATACGCAGTATTTT
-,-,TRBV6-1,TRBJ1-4,CASSDRGRYGEKLFF,TGTGCCAGCAGTGACCGGGGTCGTTACGGTGAAAAACTGTTTTTT
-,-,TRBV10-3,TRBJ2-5,CAISEAGGYQETQYF,TGTGCCATCAGTGAGGCAGGGGGGTACCAAGAGACCCAGTACTTC
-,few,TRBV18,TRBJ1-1,CASSPKGTGNTEAFF,TGTGCCAGCTCACCAAAGGGGACGGGGAACACTGAAGCTTTCTTT
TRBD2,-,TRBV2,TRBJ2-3,CASTVGGGPTDTQYF,TGTGCCAGCACTGTAGGCGGGGGGCCCACAGATACGCAGTATTTT
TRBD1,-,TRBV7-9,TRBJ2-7,CASSPRTGPDYEQYF,TGTGCCAGCAGCCCCCGGACAGGGCCGGACTACGAGCAGTACTTC
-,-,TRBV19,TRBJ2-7,CASSRGSSYEQYF,TGTGCCAGTAGTAGGGGGAGCTCCTACGAGCAGTACTTC
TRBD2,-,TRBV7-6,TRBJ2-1,CASSQTSGSSYNEQFF,TGTGCCAGCAGCCAGACTAGCGGCAGCTCCTACAATGAGCAGTTCTTC
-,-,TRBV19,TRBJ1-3,CASSIVGKTETGNTIYF,TGTGCCAGTAGTATAGTTGGGAAGACTGAGACTGGAAACACCATATATTTT
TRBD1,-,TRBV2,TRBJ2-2,CASSRQGLRGGELFF,TGTGCCAGCAGCCGACAGGGTCTTCGGGGCGGGGAGCTGTTTTTT
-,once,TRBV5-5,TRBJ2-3,CASSHSAGTYTDTQYF,TGTGCCAGCAGCCACAGCGCAGGGACCTATACAGATACGCAGTATTTT
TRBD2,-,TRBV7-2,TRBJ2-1,CASSLELAAISSYNEQFF,TGTGCCAGCAGCTTAGAACTAGCGGCGATTAGCTCCTACAATGAGCAGTTCTTC
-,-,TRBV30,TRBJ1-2,CAFTGASLANGYTF,TGTGCCTTTACCGGCGCCAGTCTTGCTAATGGCTACACCTTC
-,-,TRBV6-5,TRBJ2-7,CASRRVSVPYEQYF,TGTGCCAGCAGGCGCGTGAGCGTGCCCTACGAGCAGTACTTC
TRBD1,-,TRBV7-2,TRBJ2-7,CASSLEDRGSYEQYF,TGTGCCAGCAGCTTAGAGGACAGGGGATCGTACGAGCAGTACTTC
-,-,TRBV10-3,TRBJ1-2,CAITQGTGYTF,TGTGCCATCACCCAGGGGACCGGCTACACCTTC
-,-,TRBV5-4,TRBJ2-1,CASSLRSLYNEQFF,TGTGCCAGCAGCCTGCGGAGTCTCTACAATGAGCAGTTCTTC
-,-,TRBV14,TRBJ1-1,CASSQGLITEAFF,TGTGCCAGCAGCCAAGGACTTATCACTGAAGCTTTCTTT
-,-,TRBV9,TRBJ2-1,CASSVATYNEQFF,TGTGCCAGCAGCGTAGCTACTTACAATGAGCAGTTCTTC
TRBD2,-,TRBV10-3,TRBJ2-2,CATREGGGELFF,TGTGCCACCCGGGAGGGTGGTGGGGAGCTGTTTTTT
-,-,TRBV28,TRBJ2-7,CASSLQHGREQYF,TGTGCCAGCAGTTTACAGCACGGTCGCGAGCAGTACTTC
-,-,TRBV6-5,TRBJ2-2,CASSYSGVTGELFF,TGTGCCAGCAGTTACTCTGGGGTGACCGGGGAGCTGTTTTTT
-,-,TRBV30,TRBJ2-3,CAWGPGGTDTQYF,TGTGCCTGGGGCCCCGGGGGCACAGATACGCAGTATTTT
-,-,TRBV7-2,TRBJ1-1,CASSLGAGIANTEAFF,TGTGCCAGCAGCTTAGGGGCAGGGATAGCGAACACTGAAGCTTTCTTT
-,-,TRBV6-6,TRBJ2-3,CASNETPGADTQYF,TGTGCCAGCAATGAAACGCCAGGGGCAGATACGCAGTATTTT
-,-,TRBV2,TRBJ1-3,CASSGAARAGNTIYF,TGTGCCAGCAGTGGGGCAGCCAGGGCTGGAAACACCATATATTTT
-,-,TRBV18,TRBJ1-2,CASSPPSVNLGLTNYGYTF,TGTGCCAGCTCACCACCCTCCGTGAACTTGGGGTTAACTAACTATGGCTACACCTTC
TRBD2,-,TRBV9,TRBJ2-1,CASSRGLAGVNEQFF,TGTGCCAGCAGCAGGGGACTAGCGGGAGTCAATGAGCAGTTCTTC
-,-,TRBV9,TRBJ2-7,CASSEGVGETHYEQYF,TGTGCCAGCAGCGAGGGGGTGGGAGAGACCCACTACGAGCAGTACTTC
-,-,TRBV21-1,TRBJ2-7,CASSSPRESRYEQYF,TGTGCCAGCAGCTCACCCCGAGAGTCCCGCTACGAGCAGTACTTC
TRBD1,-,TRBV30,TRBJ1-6,CAWGTGTGGSPLHF,TGTGCCTGGGGTACTGGGACAGGGGGTTCACCCCTCCACTTT
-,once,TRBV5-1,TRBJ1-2,CASSLGTVGYGYTF,TGCGCCAGCTCTCTAGGGACGGTAGGCTATGGCTACACCTTC
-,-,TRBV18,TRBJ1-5,CASSRGTQPQHF,TGTGCCAGCTCACGGGGGACTCAGCCCCAGCATTTT
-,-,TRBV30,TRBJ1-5,CAWSKLGGSEPQHF,TGTGCCTGGAGTAAACTGGGGGGGTCTGAGCCCCAGCATTTT
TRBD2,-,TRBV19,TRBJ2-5,CASRGTSGWETQYF,TGTGCCAGTAGGGGGACTAGCGGGTGGGAGACCCAGTACTTC
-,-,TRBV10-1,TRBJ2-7,CASSEGVGEQYF,TGCGCCAGCAGTGAAGGCGTAGGCGAGCAGTACTTC
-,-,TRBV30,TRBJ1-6,CACTGRIGYNSPLHF,TGTGCCTGTACAGGGAGAATTGGATATAATTCACCCCTCCACTTT
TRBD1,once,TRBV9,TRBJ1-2,CASSVGTVGDYGYTF,TGTGCCAGCAGCGTGGGGACAGTCGGTGACTATGGCTACACCTTC
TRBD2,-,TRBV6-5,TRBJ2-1,CASSYARLAGLNEQFF,TGTGCCAGCAGTTACGCCCGACTAGCGGGGCTCAATGAGCAGTTCTTC
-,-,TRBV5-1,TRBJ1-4,CASSRSVATNEKLFF,TGCGCCAGCAGCCGCTCAGTTGCAACTAATGAAAAACTGTTTTTT
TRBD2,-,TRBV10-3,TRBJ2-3,CAISRTSGTDTQYF,TGTGCCATCAGCCGGACTAGCGGAACAGATACGCAGTATTTT
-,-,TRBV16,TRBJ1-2,CASSQSAPGVIYTF,TGTGCCAGCAGCCAATCGGCTCCAGGGGTAATCTACACCTTC
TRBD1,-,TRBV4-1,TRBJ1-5,CASSQGGTGENQPQHF,TGCGCCAGCAGCCAAGGGGGGACAGGGGAAAATCAGCCCCAGCATTTT
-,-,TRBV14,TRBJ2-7,CASSQGVTRIEQYF,TGTGCCAGCAGCCAAGGGGTCACACGGATCGAGCAGTACTTC
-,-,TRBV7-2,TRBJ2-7,CASSSTTLFDEQYF,TGTGCCAGCAGCTCAACCACCCTCTTTGACGAGCAGTACTTC
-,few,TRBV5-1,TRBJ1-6,CASSLPNSPLHF,TGCGCCAGCAGCTTGCCCAATTCACCCCTCCACTTT
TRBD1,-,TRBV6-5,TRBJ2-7,CASSKPGGSYEQYF,TGTGCCAGCAGTAAACCAGGGGGCTCCTACGAGCAGTACTTC
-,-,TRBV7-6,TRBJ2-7,CASSLAPLAAQGEQYF,TGTGCCAGCAGCTTAGCGCCCCTAGCGGCTCAGGGGGAGCAGTACTTC
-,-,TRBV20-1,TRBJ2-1,CSARLDEQFF,TGCAGTGCTAGACTAGATGAGCAGTTCTTC
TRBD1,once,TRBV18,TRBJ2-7,CASSPGQGVEQYF,TGTGCCAGCTCCCCGGGACAGGGAGTTGAGCAGTACTTC
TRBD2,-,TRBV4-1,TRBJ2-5,CASSQVVSGGGETQYF,TGCGCCAGCAGCCAAGTGGTTAGCGGGGGTGGAGAGACCCAGTACTTC